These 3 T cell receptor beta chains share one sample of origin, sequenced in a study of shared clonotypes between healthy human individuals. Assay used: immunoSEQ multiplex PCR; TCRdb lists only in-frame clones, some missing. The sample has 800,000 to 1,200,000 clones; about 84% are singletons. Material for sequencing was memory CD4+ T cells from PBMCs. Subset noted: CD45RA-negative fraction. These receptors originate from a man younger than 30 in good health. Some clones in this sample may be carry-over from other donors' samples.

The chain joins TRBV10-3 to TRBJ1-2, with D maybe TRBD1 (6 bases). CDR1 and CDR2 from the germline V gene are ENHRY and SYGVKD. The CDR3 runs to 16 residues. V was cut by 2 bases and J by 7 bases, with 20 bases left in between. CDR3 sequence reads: CAISEAYREASSGYTF. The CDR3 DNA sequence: TGTGCCATCAGTGAGGCTTACAGGGAGGCTAGTAGTGGCTACACCTTC.

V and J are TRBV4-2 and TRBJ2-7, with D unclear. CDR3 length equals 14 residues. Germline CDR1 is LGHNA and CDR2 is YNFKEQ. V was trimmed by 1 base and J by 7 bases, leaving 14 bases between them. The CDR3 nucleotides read TGTGCCAGCAGCCAAGCCCAGCGAGCCGGGGAGCAGTACTTC. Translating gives CASSQAQRAGEQYF.

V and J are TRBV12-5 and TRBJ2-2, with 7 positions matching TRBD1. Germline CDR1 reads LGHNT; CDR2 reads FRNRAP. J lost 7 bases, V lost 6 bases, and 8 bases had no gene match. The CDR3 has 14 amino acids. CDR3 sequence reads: CASGFGTVHGELFF. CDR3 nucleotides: TGTGCTAGTGGGTTCGGGACAGTTCACGGGGAGCTGTTTTTT.